This T cell receptor (beta chain) was recovered during a study of Graves' ophthalmopathy and Graves' hyperthyroidism. Overall study context: There was a collection of peripheral blood at initial diagnosis, before any treatment.

Where ophthalmopathy was present, donors had moderate-to-severe activity, CAS ≥3, NOSPECS ≥4 and duration under 3 months. Physicians reached a diagnosis by relying on clinical symptoms, serum thyroxine, TRAb, thyroid ultrasound and orbital computed tomography. About this clonotype itself: Its cognate antigen is unknown.

Regarding the study as a whole: Blood samples also showed most expanded thyroid clonotypes exceeding 0.001 frequency.

The V and J ends lost 6 bases and 8 bases respectively, with 22 bases between them. The CDR3 covers 16 residues. The germline V gene has CDR1 SGHVS and CDR2 FNYEAQ. RNA transcripts yielded amplified TCR beta CDR3 regions. The first round was an RT-PCR with HTBI primers, and the second round was a multiplex PCR. Each CDR3 protein is one row after TCRdb ran MiXCR on the multiplex PCR reads. The table records 650,000 to 900,000 distinct CDR3 sequences, roughly 41% of them present only once. Sequenced sample: peripheral blood. The origin of this receptor is an adult man with Graves' ophthalmopathy. The gene calls are TRBV7-6 and TRBJ1-4; D may be TRBD1 (5 bases). For the CDR3, the DNA is TGTGCCAGCAGTTACTCGCCCGGGGCCAGAGAAGAAAAACTGTTTTTT. It specifies CASSYSPGAREEKLFF.